The text below deals with one TCR beta chain. Its antigen is undetermined. TCRdb's table, derived via immunoSEQ multiplex PCR, lists solely in-frame clones and lacks some. The data contain about 45,000 clones, almost 65% of them singletons. Ipilimumab-mediated CTLA-4 blockade plus focal radiation was given to patients having chemo-refractory metastatic non-small-cell lung cancer. This sample is part of a study of radiotherapy plus CTLA-4 blockade in lung cancer. Overall study: An objective response was seen in approximately 17% of patients, and disease control in 25% to 40%. Study observations and caveats: Early blood T cell clone dynamics reportedly forecast response best, with interferon-beta. There was expansion of tumor-derived TCR clones in blood after radiotherapy plus ipilimumab.

This CDR3 contains 16 residues. V dropped 1 base and J dropped 7 bases, with 21 bases sitting between them. Germline V gene data show CDR1 as SGHRS and CDR2 as YFSETQ. The sample was peripheral blood, taken from a patient treated with radiotherapy plus ipilimumab. This sequence originates from a human donor with non-small cell lung cancer who had a partial response to radiotherapy plus ipilimumab. The V gene is TRBV5-1, the J gene TRBJ2-7; TRBD1 might be the D (7 bases). The chain's CDR3 is CASSLRGTANPGEQYF. The CDR3 DNA reads TGCGCCAGCAGCTTGCGGGGGACAGCCAACCCGGGGGAGCAGTACTTC.